A single sample gave rise to the 28 T cell receptor beta chains below, sequenced in a study of response to subunit inactivated influenza vaccine. TCRdb re-called the RT-PCR reads with MiXCR, one entry per CDR3 protein. The sample gives about 620,000 distinct CDR3 sequences, around 11% of which show up once; 9.5% to 12% is in the top ten. These sequences were also reported in another study, on T cells expressing NK-cell markers. That study adds: TCR beta libraries carry UMIs added by 5'RACE template switching.

Sequencing used PBMCs from blood, obtained on the day of vaccination. All receptors come from a man aged 45 to 65 who received an inactivated influenza vaccine.

This chain joins TRBV7-2 and TRBJ2-7; TRBD2 matches 8 bases. CDR1 and CDR2 from the germline V gene are SGHTA and FQGNSA. Trimming at V came to 5 bases and at J to 9 bases, leaving 9 bases not matched to a gene. The CDR3 is 13 amino acids. The CDR3 protein is CASSPQAGAGQYF. The DNA for the CDR3 is TGTGCCAGCAGCCCTCAAGCGGGAGCGGGGCAGTACTTC.

This clonotype has just a few counts. CDR3 DNA: TGCGCCAGCAGCCGGGGGCCAAGGGGGTATGGCTACACCTTC. This codes for CASSRGPRGYGYTF. This chain links TRBV5-1 with TRBJ1-2; possibly TRBD1 for D (6 bases). Germline values: CDR1 SGHRS, CDR2 YFSETQ. The CDR3 runs 14 residues. Trimming removed 4 bases from V and 5 bases from J, with 15 bases in between.

This clonotype was picked up many times. This chain uses TRBV29-1 with TRBJ2-1; TRBD1 or TRBD2 may be the D gene (5 bases each). V gave up 3 bases and J gave up 9 bases, with 12 bases separating them. This CDR3 contains 12 residues. Germline CDR1 SQVTM, CDR2 ANQGSEA. CDR3 region: CSVDEGLGEQFF. The CDR3 DNA is TGCAGCGTTGATGAGGGGCTAGGTGAGCAGTTCTTC.

This clonotype came up many times. The chain is built from TRBV5-1 and TRBJ2-7; D not resolved. The V end lost 2 bases, the J end lost 0 bases, and 6 bases lay between the germline ends. Germline CDR1 and CDR2: SGHRS and YFSETQ. The CDR3 extends over 13 amino acids. CDR3 region: CASSFLDSYEQYF. In nucleotides, the CDR3 is TGCGCCAGCAGCTTTCTGGACTCCTACGAGCAGTACTTC.

This clonotype was seen many times. V gene TRBV12-3 or TRBV12-4 combines with J gene TRBJ2-2; 9 bases match TRBD1. The CDR3 consists of 16 residues. Trimming removed 6 bases from V and 3 bases from J; junction bases left unmatched: 8. The CDR3 is CASSRSTGGYTGELFF. The CDR3 DNA reads as TGTGCCAGCAGCCGGAGCACAGGGGGCTACACCGGGGAGCTGTTTTTT.

The chain combines TRBV7-9 with TRBJ2-3; D gene unclear. Germline CDR1 SEHNR, CDR2 FQNEAQ (reference sequence). CDR3 length: 15 amino acids. V dropped 5 bases and J dropped 0 bases, with 12 bases sitting between them. The CDR3 spells CASSPSLGSTDTQYF. The CDR3 DNA reads TGTGCCAGCAGCCCCTCTTTAGGGAGCACAGATACGCAGTATTTT.

This clonotype was picked up a small number of times. The chain links TRBV20-1 to TRBJ2-3; D remains unclear. Trimming shortened V by 5 bases and J by 1 base, and 10 bases separated the two germline ends. The CDR3 is 13 amino acids. CDR1 and CDR2 from the germline V gene are DFQATT and SNEGSKA (reference sequence). CDR3 sequence reads: CSAPERGTDTQYF. The CDR3 DNA reads TGCAGTGCTCCTGAAAGGGGCACAGATACGCAGTATTTT.

This clonotype was observed a handful of times. The V call is TRBV29-1, the J call TRBJ2-7; D remains unclear. The germline V gene encodes CDR1 SQVTM and CDR2 ANQGSEA. The V end was cut by 3 bases, the J end by 7 bases, with 13 bases between. This CDR3 is 12 amino acids long. The CDR3 loop reads CSVEATVGEQYF. CDR3 coding DNA: TGCAGCGTTGAGGCCACCGTTGGGGAGCAGTACTTC.

The chain is built from TRBV7-8 and TRBJ2-5, with TRBD2 as a possible D gene (6 bases). There are 15 residues in the CDR3. The germline V and J ends were trimmed by 5 bases and 4 bases, with 17 bases remaining between them. Germline V gene lookup returns CDR1 SGHVS and CDR2 FQNEAQ. The CDR3 loop is CASSPHGGFRETQYF. The CDR3 DNA reads as TGTGCCAGCAGCCCACATGGGGGGTTTCGAGAGACCCAGTACTTC.

Only a few counts were recorded for this clonotype. The chain is built from TRBV28 and TRBJ2-1; 7 bases line up with TRBD2. V trimming: 4 bases; J trimming: 5 bases; junction bases outside the gene matches: 8. This CDR3 has 15 amino acids. Germline V gene data show CDR1 as MDHEN and CDR2 as SYDVKM. The CDR3 loop reads CASSSAGAGNNEQFF. The CDR3 DNA reads TGTGCCAGCAGTTCCGCGGGAGCGGGAAACAATGAGCAGTTCTTC. Variable domain in full (rest from reference TRBV28 and TRBJ2-1): DVKVTQSSRYLVKRTGEKVFLECVQDMDHENMFWYRQDPGLGLRLIYFSYDVKMKEKGDIPEGYSVSREKKERFSLILESASTNQTSMYLCASSSAGAGNNEQFFGPGTRLTVL.

Notes on this clonotype: No conserved phenylalanine or tryptophan is present at the end of the CDR3, so a read error is the likely explanation. The chain links TRBV10-3 to TRBJ2-1; perhaps TRBD2 as D (5 bases). V dropped 2 bases and J dropped 9 bases, with 17 bases sitting between them. From germline, CDR1 is ENHRY and CDR2 SYGVKD. The CDR3 is 15 amino acids. The CDR3 bases are TGTGCCATCAGTGAGGAGGGAATTAGGGTCGGTGAGCAGTTCCTC. As protein: CAISEEGIRVGEQFL.

The genes are TRBV5-1 and TRBJ2-7, with D perhaps matching TRBD2 (6 bases). CDR3 length: 14 amino acids. Germline-derived CDR1 and CDR2 are SGHRS and YFSETQ. Trimming pared 3 bases from V and 2 bases from J, leaving 12 bases between. For the CDR3, the DNA is TGCGCCAGCAGCTCGGGAGACACAACCTACGAGCAGTACTTC. Encoded protein: CASSSGDTTYEQYF.

This clonotype has at least ten counts. The CDR3 here is CSISGRNYEQYF. DNA for the CDR3: TGCAGTATTAGCGGGAGGAACTACGAGCAGTACTTC. V is TRBV20-1 and J is TRBJ2-7; TRBD2 agrees at 10 bases. V was clipped by 8 bases and J by 3 bases; unmatched bases: 4. The V gene's germline CDR1 is DFQATT and CDR2 SNEGSKA (reference sequence). This CDR3 contains 12 residues.

This clonotype was picked up many times. V gene TRBV20-1 combines with J gene TRBJ2-4; D unclear. The CDR3 spans 12 residues. The ends were cut back, 6 bases at V and 5 bases at J, with 11 bases in the middle. The germline CDR1 and CDR2 sequences are DFQATT and SNEGSKA (reference sequence). CDR3 protein: CSAKPSENIQYF. The CDR3 region has the DNA TGCAGTGCCAAGCCGTCAGAAAACATTCAGTACTTC.

This clonotype came up many times. The chain combines TRBV6-5 with TRBJ2-7; D gene unclear. The CDR3 is 13 amino acids. V lost 0 bases and J 4 bases, leaving 7 bases between the germline ends. Germline loops: CDR1 MNHEY, CDR2 SVGAGI. The CDR3 DNA is TGTGCCAGCAGTTACTCGATCAGATACGAGCAGTACTTC. Translating it yields CASSYSIRYEQYF.

The chain links TRBV12-3 or TRBV12-4 to TRBJ2-7, with D possibly TRBD1 on 6 matching bases. Trimming shortened V by 3 bases and J by 3 bases, and 9 bases separated the two germline ends. The length of the CDR3 is 13 residues. CDR3 DNA sequence: TGTGCCAGCAGTTTTCAGGGGCACTACGAGCAGTACTTC. Protein product: CASSFQGHYEQYF.

This clonotype turned up a few times. The chain couples TRBV6-2 or TRBV6-3 to TRBJ1-6; no reliable D call. Germline V gives CDR1 MNHEY, CDR2 SVGEGT. Trimming took 7 bases from V and 0 from J, leaving 19 bases between them. The CDR3 extends over 18 amino acids. CDR3 region: CASTKKADYRSYNSPLHF. Written as DNA, the CDR3 is TGTGCCAGCACTAAAAAGGCGGATTACCGCTCCTATAATTCACCCCTCCACTTT.

A few counts support this clonotype. V and J are TRBV4-3 and TRBJ2-7; 8 bases are a match to TRBD1. Germline V lookup: CDR1 LGHNA, CDR2 YSLEER. The CDR3 consists of 15 residues. V dropped 1 base and J dropped 2; count of bases not matched to a gene: 4. The CDR3 is CASSQVTGGTYEQYF. CDR3 coding DNA: TGCGCCAGCAGCCAAGTCACAGGGGGAACCTACGAGCAGTACTTC.

V and J are TRBV6-2 or TRBV6-3 and TRBJ2-7; D call uncertain. Per the germline V gene, CDR1 is MNHEY and CDR2 is SVGEGT. This CDR3 has 13 amino acids. The V end was cut by 7 bases, the J end by 2 bases, with 12 bases between. For the CDR3, the DNA is TGTGCCAGCATAGACACGATACCCTACGAGCAGTACTTC. It specifies CASIDTIPYEQYF.

This clonotype came up a few times. This chain uses TRBV7-2 with TRBJ2-1; weak D call: TRBD2 (5 bases). The ends were cut back, 2 bases at V and 0 bases at J, with 8 bases in the middle. This CDR3 has 15 amino acids. Germline loops: CDR1 SGHTA, CDR2 FQGNSA. CDR3 in amino acids: CASSLISGSYNEQFF. In DNA form, the CDR3 reads TGTGCCAGCAGCTTAATAAGCGGCTCCTACAATGAGCAGTTCTTC.

CDR3 amino acids: CASSSRTGTGYNEQFF. The CDR3 coding sequence is TGTGCCAGCAGCTCGCGGACAGGGACGGGGTACAATGAGCAGTTCTTC. The genes are TRBV7-9 and TRBJ2-1; the match to TRBD1 covers 8 bases. V lost 4 bases and J lost 4; bases outside the gene matches: 9. This CDR3 contains 16 residues. Germline V gene lookup returns CDR1 SEHNR and CDR2 FQNEAQ (reference sequence).

The rearrangement uses TRBV7-6 and TRBJ2-7; 7 bases align to TRBD1. Looked up from germline, CDR1 is SGHVS and CDR2 is FNYEAQ. This CDR3 region has 16 residues. With 2 bases clipped from V and 1 base from J, the junction kept 8 bases outside the gene matches. The CDR3 DNA is TGTGCCAGCAGCTTAACAGCGGACAGGCTTTCCTACGAGCAGTACTTC. Translation gives CASSLTADRLSYEQYF. The complete variable domain, with remaining parts taken from reference TRBV7-6 and TRBJ2-7, reads GAGVSQSPRYKVTKRGQDVALRCDPISGHVSLYWYRQALGQGPEFLTYFNYEAQQDKSGLPNDRFSAERPEGSISTLTIQRTEQRDSAMYRCASSLTADRLSYEQYFGPGTRLTVT.

The chain carries TRBV6-2 or TRBV6-3 and TRBJ2-2; perhaps TRBD1 as D (6 bases). The V end was cut by 6 bases, the J end by 7 bases, with 15 bases between. CDR1 and CDR2 from the germline V gene are MNHEY and SVGEGT. This CDR3 comprises 14 residues. CDR3: CASSRRQEHGELFF. The CDR3 coding sequence is TGTGCCAGCAGCCGCCGACAGGAGCACGGGGAGCTGTTTTTT.

V gene TRBV3-1 combines with J gene TRBJ1-1; D gene uncertain. From germline, CDR1 is LGHDT and CDR2 YNNKEL (reference sequence). The CDR3 loop spans 13 amino acids. Trimming cost V 4 bases and J 6 bases, with 12 bases left between them. CDR3 loop: CASSPGSQAEAFF. In DNA, the CDR3 is TGTGCCAGCAGCCCCGGGAGTCAAGCTGAAGCTTTCTTT. The full variable domain, completed using reference TRBV3-1 and TRBJ1-1, is DTAVSQTPKYLVTQMGNDKSIKCEQNLGHDTMYWYKQDSKKFLKIMFSYNNKELIINETVPNRFSPKSPDKAHLNLHINSLELGDSAVYFCASSPGSQAEAFFGQGTRLTVV.

This clonotype came up many times. The chain has TRBV15 and TRBJ2-5; D gene unclear. Germline loops: CDR1 LNHNV, CDR2 YYDKDF (reference sequence). The CDR3 has 12 residues. Trimming removed 5 bases from V and 5 bases from J, with 9 bases in between. CDR3 coding DNA: TGTGCCACCAGCTCCCCGTATGAGACCCAGTACTTC. It specifies CATSSPYETQYF.

This clonotype was seen a few times. V usage is TRBV12-3 or TRBV12-4 and J usage is TRBJ2-6; no clear D gene. V was pared by 7 bases and J by 0 bases, with 7 bases between. The CDR3 covers 14 residues. The CDR3 protein is CASTLRSGANVLTF. The CDR3 DNA sequence: TGTGCCAGCACCCTGCGCTCTGGGGCCAACGTCCTGACTTTC.

There are a few counts of this clonotype. This rearrangement joins TRBV12-3 or TRBV12-4 to TRBJ2-3, with D perhaps matching TRBD2 (7 bases). Trimming cost V 7 bases and J 2 bases, with 16 bases left between them. The CDR3 extends over 15 amino acids. In nucleotides, the CDR3 is TGTGCCAGCACCTATAGGGGGGGCTACACAGATACGCAGTATTTT. Translated: CASTYRGGYTDTQYF.

This clonotype appeared a few times. The chain uses TRBV9 and TRBJ2-4; D uncertain. The germline gives CDR1 SGDLS, CDR2 YYNGEE. V was cut by 0 bases and J by 7 bases, with 8 bases left in between. CDR3 length: 13 residues. The CDR3 coding sequence is TGTGCCAGCAGCGTAGAGGTAGAGAACATTCAGTACTTC. It codes for CASSVEVENIQYF.